These T cell receptor beta chains were read from a single sample in a study of CD8 T cells in Susac syndrome. TCRdb re-derived calls from the immunoSEQ multiplex PCR reads in MiXCR, one entry per CDR3 protein. The sample carries roughly 200,000 distinct CDR3 sequences, 90% to 95% recorded once. Sequenced input: CD4+ T cells from PBMCs. Source of these receptors: a human donor in good health. Each CDR3 is given with its conserved first and last residue. D genes are given only for firm matches. Size values are once, few and many counts, or a class for expanded clones, and some rows have none.

D gene	clone size	V gene	J gene	CDR3 DNA	CDR3 protein
-	-	TRBV27	TRBJ2-3	TGTGCCAGCAGTTCTAGCTCAGATACGCAGTATTTT	CASSSSSDTQYF
-	-	TRBV6-2/TRBV6-3	TRBJ1-1	TGTGCCAGCAGGCGAGGAGGAGGATACACTGAAGCTTTCTTT	CASRRGGGYTEAFF
-	-	TRBV3-1	TRBJ2-1	TGTGCCAGCAGCTCTCGTCACAATGAGCAGTTCTTC	CASSSRHNEQFF
TRBD2	-	TRBV29-1	TRBJ2-1	TGCAGCGCGGGACTAGCGCCCTACAATGAGCAGTTCTTC	CSAGLAPYNEQFF
TRBD2	-	TRBV27	TRBJ2-1	TGTGCCAGCAGTTCCGTTAGCGGGAGCTACAATGAGCAGTTCTTC	CASSSVSGSYNEQFF
-	-	TRBV7-2	TRBJ2-6	TGTGCCAGCAGCTCTCGAGGGGGAACTGGGGCCAACGTCCTGACTTTC	CASSSRGGTGANVLTF
TRBD2	-	TRBV6-1	TRBJ2-5	TGTGCCAGCAGTGCTTCACTAGCGACGGGACAAGAGACCCAGTACTTC	CASSASLATGQETQYF
-	-	TRBV20-1	TRBJ1-5	TGCAGTGCTACGGGGGAAAGCAATCAGCCCCAGCATTTT	CSATGESNQPQHF
-	few	TRBV29-1	TRBJ1-2	TGCAGCGTTGTCGGTGCTAACTATGGCTACACCTTC	CSVVGANYGYTF
-	once	TRBV29-1	TRBJ2-2	TGCAGCGTTTGGACAGCTAGGACCGGGGAGCTGTTTTTT	CSVWTARTGELFF
-	-	TRBV29-1	TRBJ1-4	TGCAGCGTTGAATTGCGGGAAAAACTGTTTTTT	CSVELREKLFF
-	once	TRBV20-1	TRBJ2-1	TGCAGTGCTAGAGACAGGGCTTCCTACAATGAGCAGTTCTTC	CSARDRASYNEQFF
TRBD1	-	TRBV29-1	TRBJ1-6	TGCAGCGTCGGACAGGAATATAATTCACCCCTCCACTTT	CSVGQEYNSPLHF
-	-	TRBV3-1	TRBJ1-1	TGTGCCAGCAGCCAAGGTACCGGGGTAATCTCTGAAGCTTTCTTT	CASSQGTGVISEAFF
-	-	TRBV20-1	TRBJ1-1	TGCAGTGCTAGGGCTTTTGGTAACACTGAAGCTTTCTTT	CSARAFGNTEAFF
TRBD2	-	TRBV15	TRBJ2-3	TGTGCCACCAGCCCGGGACTAGCGGGTACAGATACGCAGTATTTT	CATSPGLAGTDTQYF
-	-	TRBV19	TRBJ1-5	TGTGCCAGTAGTAGGGGAAAACGCAATCAGCCCCAGCATTTT	CASSRGKRNQPQHF
-	-	TRBV29-1	TRBJ1-5	TGCAGCGTTCGTAAAGGGGACAGCAATCAGCCCCAGCATTTT	CSVRKGDSNQPQHF
-	once	TRBV24-1	TRBJ2-1	TGTGCCACCAGTGCTTCAGGCAGCAGGGCCTACAATGAGCAGTTCTTC	CATSASGSRAYNEQFF
-	-	TRBV7-9	TRBJ1-1	TGTGCCAGCAGCCTAGGAGTTACTGAAGCTTTCTTT	CASSLGVTEAFF
-	-	TRBV9	TRBJ1-4	TGTGCCAGCAGCGTAGTTGGGGCAGATAATGAAAAACTGTTTTTT	CASSVVGADNEKLFF
-	-	TRBV7-2	TRBJ2-2	TGTGCCAGCAGCCGACTAGCCGGGGAGCTGTTTTTT	CASSRLAGELFF
-	-	TRBV7-2	TRBJ2-5	TGTGCCAGCAGCCATCACAGCGATTCGCAAGAGACCCAGTACTTC	CASSHHSDSQETQYF
TRBD1	-	TRBV10-3	TRBJ2-5	TGTGCCATCAGTGAAGGGGGCCCGGAGACCCAGTACTTC	CAISEGGPETQYF
-	-	TRBV20-1	TRBJ1-5	TGCAGTGCTAGAGAGGGAGGGGAGCCCCAGCATTTT	CSAREGGEPQHF
-	-	TRBV7-2	TRBJ2-5	TGTGCCAGCAGCTTAGGCTGGGCAGAGACCCAGTACTTC	CASSLGWAETQYF
-	once	TRBV3-1	TRBJ1-1	TGTGCCAGCAGCCAATTTGAACTTGAAGCTTTCTTT	CASSQFELEAFF
TRBD1	-	TRBV19	TRBJ2-1	TGTGCCAGTAGTATGCAGCGACAGGGGGCCGATGAGCAGTTCTTC	CASSMQRQGADEQFF
-	-	TRBV20-1	TRBJ2-7	TGCAGTGCCCCCGTGGGGACGTACGAGCAGTACTTC	CSAPVGTYEQYF
-	-	TRBV28	TRBJ2-1	TGTGCCAGCAGCTTAGGAGGGCCACGATACAATGAGCAGTTCTTC	CASSLGGPRYNEQFF
-	-	TRBV23-1	TRBJ1-5	TGCGCCAGCAGTCAATGGCGGGGGCATATCGCGGACTTT	CASSQWRGHIADF
TRBD2	-	TRBV11-2	TRBJ2-3	TGTGCCAGCAGCTACAGCGGGAGGCCAGATACGCAATATTTT	CASSYSGRPDTQYF
-	-	TRBV20-1	TRBJ1-2	TGCAGTGCTCCAGGATTCAATGGCTACACCTTC	CSAPGFNGYTF
-	-	TRBV6-4	TRBJ2-6	TGTGCCAGCAGTGCTGTAGGGGCCAACGTCCTGACTTTC	CASSAVGANVLTF
-	-	TRBV7-9	TRBJ2-3	TGTGCCAGCAGCTTAGCGGGGGAAGATACGCAGTATTTT	CASSLAGEDTQYF
-	once	TRBV12-5	TRBJ2-3	TGTGCTAGTGGTTTAGGCAGTTACACAGATACGCAGTATTTT	CASGLGSYTDTQYF
-	once	TRBV3-1	TRBJ2-2	TGTGCCAGCAGCCAAGACTTCGGTCCGCACACCGGGGAGCTGTTTTTT	CASSQDFGPHTGELFF
-	-	TRBV12-3/TRBV12-4	TRBJ1-5	TGTGCCAGCAGTTTAGTCCGCGGTCAGCCCCAGCATTTT	CASSLVRGQPQHF
-	-	TRBV9	TRBJ2-1	TGTGCCAGCAGCGTAGATGGTAGGAGGGCCAATGAGCAGTTCTTC	CASSVDGRRANEQFF
-	-	TRBV20-1	TRBJ2-3	TGCAGTGTAGCGGACTCCGTCCGTCATACGCAGTATTTT	CSVADSVRHTQYF
-	-	TRBV24-1	TRBJ2-3	TGTGCCACCAGTGATTCCGGACCCCTGGGAGTAACAGATACGCAGTATTTT	CATSDSGPLGVTDTQYF
-	-	TRBV28	TRBJ1-1	TGTGCCAGCATAAAACGATTGAACACTGAAGCTTTCTTT	CASIKRLNTEAFF
TRBD1	-	TRBV7-3	TRBJ2-7	TGTGCCAGCAGCTTAGAGAGACAGGGGACGCAGTACTTC	CASSLERQGTQYF
TRBD1	-	TRBV20-1	TRBJ1-2	TGCAGTGCTAGTCCGGGACAGATAAACTATGGCTACACCTTC	CSASPGQINYGYTF
TRBD2	-	TRBV20-1	TRBJ2-3	TGCAGTGCTAGAGACCAGACTAGCGGGAGAGATACGCAGTATTTT	CSARDQTSGRDTQYF
-	once	TRBV20-1	TRBJ2-6	TGCAGTGCTAGATCTCCTCTCGGGGCCAACGTCCTGACTTTC	CSARSPLGANVLTF
-	-	TRBV5-4	TRBJ1-1	TGTGCCAGCAGCTTGTTCGGTAATTCGGCTTTCTTT	CASSLFGNSAFF